Presented here are 18 T cell receptor beta chains from one specimen sequenced in a study of cytomegalovirus exposure and HLA in healthy donors. The PCR had 60 Vbeta and 13 Jbeta primers. Sequencing was performed with immunoSEQ multiplex PCR; in TCRdb, only in-frame clones are kept and a portion is missing. The sample has some 85,000 clones, about four fifths seen once; the top ten hold roughly 2.6%. Sequencing was performed on PBMCs. The receptor set was obtained from a woman between 50 and 59 years old in good health and CMV-seronegative.

The chain carries TRBV4-3 and TRBJ2-3; 8 nucleotides line up with TRBD2. J lost 6 bases, V lost 2 bases, and 7 bases had no gene match. CDR1 is LGHNA, CDR2 YSLEER, per germline. The CDR3 contains 15 residues. CDR3 residues: CASSQISGAADTQYF. CDR3 bases: TGCGCCAGCAGCCAAATTAGCGGGGCCGCGGATACGCAGTATTTT.

This clone is a singleton in its sample. The chain couples TRBV29-1 to TRBJ1-1; D perhaps matches TRBD1 (5 bases). This CDR3 comprises 14 residues. Germline-derived CDR1 and CDR2 are SQVTM and ANQGSEA. V lost 3 bases to trimming and J lost 1 base, with 12 bases between them. CDR3 sequence reads: CSVDFRVKNTEAFF. The CDR3, as DNA: TGCAGCGTTGATTTCAGGGTTAAGAACACTGAAGCTTTCTTT.

This clone was seen a single time. The genes are TRBV27 and TRBJ2-7, with 7 positions matching TRBD2. After removal of 8 bases from V and 7 bases from J, the junction contained 11 bases not matched to a gene. Germline-derived CDR1 and CDR2 are MNHEY and SMNVEV (reference sequence). This CDR3 region has 13 residues. The chain's CDR3 is CASGSYGGWEQYF. The DNA of the CDR3 is TGTGCCAGCGGGTCCTACGGGGGGTGGGAGCAGTACTTC.

The CDR3 DNA is TGTGCCAGCAGCTTATTGGCCTTAAGCTCCTACGAGCAGTACTTC. Translation: CASSLLALSSYEQYF. The V call is TRBV13, the J call TRBJ2-7; D is uncertain. The V end lost 2 bases, the J end lost 0 bases, and 11 bases lay between the germline ends. Germline CDR1 reads PRHDT; CDR2 reads FYEKMQ (reference sequence). The CDR3 runs to 15 residues. Filled out from reference TRBV13 and TRBJ2-7, the complete variable domain reads AAGVIQSPRHLIKEKRETATLKCYPIPRHDTVYWYQQGPGQDPQFLISFYEKMQSDKGSIPDRFSAQQFSDYHSELNMSSLELGDSALYFCASSLLALSSYEQYFGPGTRLTVT.

The chain recombines TRBV4-2 with TRBJ2-7, with TRBD2 identical over 8 bases. The CDR3 runs to 15 residues. V lost 2 bases to trimming and J lost 2 bases; unmatched junction nucleotides: 5. Germline CDR1 LGHNA, CDR2 YNFKEQ. The CDR3 nucleotides read TGTGCCAGCAGCCAATACCTACTAGCGGCCTACGAGCAGTACTTC. It is translated as CASSQYLLAAYEQYF.

The chain uses TRBV4-1 and TRBJ1-1, with 7 bases matching TRBD1. The germline V gene encodes CDR1 MGHRA and CDR2 YSYEKL. The CDR3 consists of 15 residues. The V segment lost 1 base and the J segment 4 bases; nucleotides outside the gene matches: 6. CDR3 in DNA: TGCGCCAGCAGCCAAGTTGCAGGGGGAGGCACTGAAGCTTTCTTT. Amino acid sequence: CASSQVAGGGTEAFF.

The chain carries TRBV5-1 and TRBJ2-7; D is unclear. The length of the CDR3 is 14 residues. The ends were cut back, 1 base at V and 3 bases at J, with 11 bases in the middle. Germline assignment: CDR1 SGHRS and CDR2 YFSETQ. The CDR3 region has the DNA TGCGCCAGCAGCTTGAGTGGAGAAAGCTACGAGCAGTACTTC. Its translation is CASSLSGESYEQYF.

The V and J genes are TRBV4-2 and TRBJ2-7; 9 bases are a match to TRBD2. The junction had 8 bases not matched to a gene; V was cut back by 0 bases and J by 5 bases. This CDR3 region has 16 residues. The germline V gene has CDR1 LGHNA and CDR2 YNFKEQ. CDR3 in DNA: TGTGCCAGCAGCCAAGATAGCGGGAGTGTATGGGACGAGCAGTACTTC. Its protein product is CASSQDSGSVWDEQYF.

The rearrangement links TRBV6-5 to TRBJ2-1; 14 bases are shared with TRBD2. The germline V gene encodes CDR1 MNHEY and CDR2 SVGAGI. V lost 2 bases and J lost 9; bases outside the gene matches: 3. The CDR3 is 15 residues long. The CDR3 region is CASSYGTSGSSEQFF. CDR3 coding DNA: TGTGCCAGCAGTTACGGGACTAGCGGGAGTTCTGAGCAGTTCTTC.

The CDR3 here is CASSHGQWDYGYTF. CDR3 sequence (DNA): TGCGCCAGCAGCCACGGACAGTGGGACTATGGCTACACCTTC. The chain carries TRBV4-1 and TRBJ1-2; D possibly corresponds to TRBD1 (6 bases). CDR3 length: 14 residues. Germline V gene lookup returns CDR1 MGHRA and CDR2 YSYEKL. V was pared by 3 bases and J by 3 bases, with 11 bases between.

CDR3 in amino acids: CASSKPHVTGGELFF. CDR3 DNA: TGTGCCAGCAGCAAACCCCATGTGACAGGCGGGGAGCTGTTTTTT. J is TRBJ2-2 and V is TRBV21-1; the table's TRBD1 call for D was not verified on the DNA. TRBV21-1 is given as a pseudogene. The CDR3 is made up of 15 amino acids.

The chain combines TRBV9 with TRBJ1-1; 7 bases match TRBD1. The CDR3 loop spans 13 amino acids. The V gene end was trimmed by 3 bases and the J gene end by 11 bases; junction bases not matched to a gene: 10. Germline V gene sequence: CDR1 SGDLS, CDR2 YYNGEE. The CDR3, as DNA: TGTGCCAGCAGCGCCACGGACGACAGGGAGGCTTTCTTT. Its translation is CASSATDDREAFF.

This clone was picked up one time. The chain employs TRBV30 and TRBJ1-2; possible D gene TRBD1, 6 bases. CDR3 length: 10 amino acids. Germline CDR1 and CDR2: GTSNPN and SVGIG (reference sequence). V was pared by 4 bases and J by 8 bases, with 8 bases between. The CDR3 sequence: CAWKGVGYTF. Written as DNA, the CDR3 is TGTGCCTGGAAGGGGGTCGGCTACACCTTC.

This chain joins TRBV28 and TRBJ2-2; weak D call: TRBD2 (6 bases). The CDR3 extends over 15 amino acids. Trimming stripped 4 bases from V and 7 bases from J, with 16 bases between. Germline V CDR1 and CDR2: MDHEN, SYDVKM. CDR3 DNA sequence: TGTGCCAGCAGTTCGGCCGGGACTTTCGGCGGGGAGCTGTTTTTT. The encoded protein is CASSSAGTFGGELFF.

The chain has TRBV19 and TRBJ1-2, with D hard to call. The V and J ends lost 2 bases and 6 bases respectively, with 13 bases between them. Germline lookup yields CDR1 LNHDA and CDR2 SQIVND (reference sequence). The CDR3 covers 14 residues. The CDR3 region has the DNA TGTGCCAGTAGTATACCCCTATCACCGCATGGCTACACCTTC. Amino acids: CASSIPLSPHGYTF.

The J gene is TRBJ1-2, the V gene TRBV9, with D possibly TRBD1 on 5 matching bases. Germline-derived CDR1 and CDR2 are SGDLS and YYNGEE. Deletions cut 5 bases from V and 4 bases from J, with 15 bases between. This CDR3 has 14 amino acids. The CDR3 region is CASSPSTEPYGYTF. In DNA form, the CDR3 reads TGTGCCAGCAGTCCTTCGACAGAGCCCTATGGCTACACCTTC.

The J gene is TRBJ2-5, the V gene TRBV7-2, with TRBD2 matching 9 bases. CDR1 is SGHTA, CDR2 FQGNSA, per germline. This CDR3 spans 17 amino acids. V dropped 7 bases and J dropped 5; count of bases not matched to a gene: 17. The CDR3 nucleotides are TGTGCCAGCACCCGCCCGTTGCGGGGGGGCGTTTATGAGACCCAGTACTTC. This translates into CASTRPLRGGVYETQYF.

In nucleotides, the CDR3 is TGTGCCAGCAGCCAAGAGAGACAGGACAGGCGGGGCTATGGCTACACCTTC. Translating it yields CASSQERQDRRGYGYTF. J is TRBJ1-2 and V is TRBV4-2; 7 nucleotides align to TRBD1. Germline CDR1 is LGHNA and CDR2 is YNFKEQ. V lost 0 bases and J lost 4; bases outside the gene matches: 11. The CDR3 totals 17 residues.